This TCR beta chain appears in the sequencing data of a study of shared clonotypes between healthy human individuals. The protocol was immunoSEQ multiplex PCR, while the TCRdb copy is restricted to in-frame clones and leaves out a portion. The table includes approximately 2.1 million clones, more than 85% detected once. Sequenced input: naive CD4+ T cells from PBMCs. Subset given: CD45RA+ positively selected. The clonotype was recovered from a man aged 18 to 29 in good health. Some clones in this sample may be carry-over from other donors' samples.

The CDR3 coding sequence is TGTGCCACCCATTCCGTCCGCACCTACGAGCAGTACTTC. It encodes CATHSVRTYEQYF. The chain employs TRBV28 and TRBJ2-7; D gene ambiguous. The CDR3 extends over 13 amino acids. V lost 10 bases and J 2 bases, leaving 15 bases between the germline ends. Per the germline V gene, CDR1 is MDHEN and CDR2 is SYDVKM.